The 28 T cell receptor beta chains below come from one sample, sequenced in a study of blood T cells in healthy people across ages. It was with a sample-barcoded 5' primer and a J-beta primer mix that a second PCR of about 6 to 12 cycles was run. TCRdb reprocessed the 5' RACE reads with MiXCR, giving one entry per CDR3 protein. Altogether under 1,100,000 distinct CDR3 sequences are present, almost 25% being singletons, with the ten largest covering 0.65% to 0.95%. These sequences were also reported in another study, on T cells of mothers and their children.

The sample consisted of blood. The origin of the receptors is a girl aged 2 to 9 in good health.

The V and J genes are TRBV12-3 or TRBV12-4 and TRBJ2-3; 9 bases align to TRBD2. V lost 3 bases to trimming and J lost 3 bases; unmatched junction nucleotides: 4. The length of the CDR3 is 15 residues. This CDR3 is CASSFMLAGTDTQYF. Here the CDR3 DNA reads TGTGCCAGCAGTTTTATGCTAGCGGGGACAGATACGCAGTATTTT.

This clonotype was seen more than once but under ten times. The J gene is TRBJ1-2, the V gene TRBV24-1; the D is unclear. Trimming stripped 12 bases from V and 4 bases from J, with 17 bases between. In germline, CDR1 is KGHDR, CDR2 SFDVKD. The CDR3 sequence is 13 residues long. CDR3 DNA sequence: TGTGCCCCACAGAGGCCTCACACCTATGGCTACACCTTC. It encodes CAPQRPHTYGYTF.

This chain joins TRBV25-1 and TRBJ2-5; 9 positions match TRBD2. The trim removed 1 base at V and 3 bases at J, leaving 12 bases unmatched. Germline loops: CDR1 MGHDK, CDR2 SYGVNS. The CDR3 extends over 18 amino acids. This CDR3 is CASSESSPGGRAKETQYF. Written as DNA, the CDR3 is TGTGCCAGCAGTGAATCCTCCCCTGGCGGGAGGGCCAAAGAGACCCAGTACTTC.

The chain combines TRBV7-2 with TRBJ2-3; D unclear. Trimming removed 0 bases at V and 2 bases at J, with 9 bases between. This CDR3 has 15 amino acids. Per germline, CDR1 SGHTA and CDR2 FQGNSA. CDR3 region: CASSLATGLTDTQYF. The CDR3 region has the DNA TGTGCCAGCAGCTTAGCAACGGGTCTCACAGATACGCAGTATTTT.

The chain links TRBV12-3 or TRBV12-4 to TRBJ2-3; no firm D call. V was cut by 3 bases and J by 4 bases, with 11 bases left in between. The CDR3 length is 14 residues. CDR3 in DNA: TGTGCCAGCAGTTTGGGTATGGCAGCAGATACGCAGTATTTT. Translated: CASSLGMAADTQYF.

This clonotype was seen a single time. This chain links TRBV2 with TRBJ2-5, with D possibly matching TRBD2 (5 bases). This CDR3 spans 12 amino acids. Per germline, CDR1 SNHLY and CDR2 FYNNEI. V was clipped by 4 bases and J by 10 bases, with 13 bases between them. The chain's CDR3 is CASSVGPRGQYF. For the CDR3, the DNA is TGTGCCAGCAGTGTCGGCCCCCGGGGCCAGTACTTC.

This clonotype was seen only a few times. V usage is TRBV29-1 and J usage is TRBJ1-4, with 8 bases matching TRBD1. In germline, CDR1 is SQVTM, CDR2 ANQGSEA. Trimming removed 4 bases from V and 3 bases from J; junction bases left unmatched: 4. The CDR3 totals 14 residues. Written as DNA, the CDR3 is TGCAGCGTTGGGCAGGGGGCGGCTAATGAAAAACTGTTTTTT. The encoded protein is CSVGQGAANEKLFF.

The sample holds many counts of this clonotype. J is TRBJ2-7 and V is TRBV19; D is perhaps TRBD2 (5 bases). Germline CDR1 and CDR2: LNHDA and SQIVND (reference sequence). The CDR3 is 13 residues long. V dropped 3 bases and J dropped 2 bases, with 8 bases sitting between them. The CDR3 coding sequence is TGTGCCAGTAGTATCGGGGTTACCTACGAGCAGTACTTC. It yields the protein CASSIGVTYEQYF.

As to this clonotype: The junction does not match germline at one end; this may be a read error. The chain is built from TRBV20-1 and TRBJ1-2, with D tentatively TRBD1 (6 bases). Germline assignment: CDR1 DFQATT and CDR2 SNEGSKA (reference sequence). The CDR3 has 13 amino acids. The CDR3 DNA reads TGCAGTGCTAGAGGGACAGCAAACTATGGCCACACCTTC. This codes for CSARGTANYGHTF.

This rearrangement joins TRBV4-2 to TRBJ2-2; no firm D call. The ends were cut back, 0 bases at V and 5 bases at J, with 16 bases in the middle. The germline V gene encodes CDR1 LGHNA and CDR2 YNFKEQ. The CDR3 runs 17 residues. DNA for the CDR3: TGTGCCAGCAGCCAAGAAGGCTGGGGATTGGGGACCGGGGAGCTGTTTTTT. Its protein is CASSQEGWGLGTGELFF.

The chain is built from TRBV6-2 or TRBV6-3 and TRBJ2-4, with 8 bases matching TRBD2. Germline V gene data show CDR1 as MNHEY and CDR2 as SVGEGT. The junction had 5 bases not matched to a gene; V was cut back by 4 bases and J by 6 bases. The CDR3 is 14 amino acids. The CDR3 DNA follows: TGTGCCAGCAGTTTTGGCGGGGGGCCAAACATTCAGTACTTC. Translation: CASSFGGGPNIQYF.

The chain employs TRBV28 and TRBJ1-2; 8 bases are shared with TRBD1. Germline CDR1 is MDHEN and CDR2 is SYDVKM. V dropped 3 bases and J dropped 10; count of bases not matched to a gene: 7. The CDR3 consists of 13 residues. CDR3 in DNA: TGTGCCAGCAGTTTGCTCCAGGGGGCCTTCTACACCTTC. It translates to CASSLLQGAFYTF.

This clonotype was observed a handful of times. The V and J genes are TRBV4-3 and TRBJ2-5, with a possible D match to TRBD2 (5 bases). The CDR3 contains 14 residues. V lost 3 bases to trimming and J lost 5 bases, with 13 bases between them. Germline V gives CDR1 LGHNA, CDR2 YSLEER. CDR3 DNA sequence: TGCGCCAGCAGCCACGTCGCTCGGGGTGAGACCCAGTACTTC. Translated, it gives CASSHVARGETQYF.

This clonotype showed up just a few times. CDR3 loop: CASSYRYDRSEAFF. CDR3 in DNA: TGTGCCAGCAGTTACCGATATGACAGGTCTGAAGCTTTCTTT. The J gene is TRBJ1-1, the V gene TRBV27; a possible D gene is TRBD1 (6 bases). The germline CDR1 and CDR2 sequences are MNHEY and SMNVEV (reference sequence). The CDR3 is 14 residues long. The germline V and J ends were trimmed by 4 bases and 6 bases, with 15 bases remaining between them.

The chain carries TRBV6-6 and TRBJ2-7, with D possibly TRBD1 on 6 matching bases. The V and J ends lost 2 bases and 5 bases respectively, with 10 bases between them. This CDR3 region has 13 residues. Germline assignment: CDR1 MNHNY and CDR2 SVGAGI (reference sequence). CDR3 sequence (DNA): TGTGCCAGCAGTTACGACAGGCCCAACGAGCAGTACTTC. It codes for CASSYDRPNEQYF.

The CDR3 nucleotides read TGCAGTGCTAGAGATTACCGAAGGGATGCTGATGAAAAACTGTTTTTT. Translating gives CSARDYRRDADEKLFF. The genes are TRBV20-1 and TRBJ1-4; no clear D gene. This CDR3 is 16 amino acids long. Germline-derived CDR1 and CDR2 are DFQATT and SNEGSKA (reference sequence). Trimming took off 0 bases at V and 6 bases at J, with 17 bases between the two ends.

This clonotype occurred a few times. The V gene is TRBV27, the J gene TRBJ2-7; tentatively, D is TRBD1 (6 bases). The CDR3 contains 15 residues. V dropped 5 bases and J dropped 3 bases, with 17 bases sitting between them. Germline lookup yields CDR1 MNHEY and CDR2 SMNVEV (reference sequence). CDR3 coding DNA: TGTGCCAGCAGTACAAATCGTGACAGGAACTACGAGCAGTACTTC. It yields the protein CASSTNRDRNYEQYF.

Details on this clonotype: This may be a read error, as it is one base from a much larger clone. The CDR3 sequence: CAGRWTSSYNEQFF. CDR3 coding DNA: TGTGCCGGCAGGTGGACTAGCTCCTACAATGAGCAGTTCTTC. The genes are TRBV27 and TRBJ2-1, with 7 nucleotides matching TRBD2. CDR3 length: 14 residues. Germline CDR1 MNHEY, CDR2 SMNVEV (reference sequence).

This clonotype was detected a few times. The chain joins TRBV7-9 to TRBJ2-1; D is perhaps TRBD2 (5 bases). V dropped 1 base and J dropped 9 bases, with 10 bases sitting between them. CDR1 and CDR2 (germline): SEHNR, FQNEAQ (reference sequence). The CDR3 runs to 13 residues. CDR3 residues: CASSLVLAPEQFF. The CDR3 DNA reads TGTGCCAGCAGCTTAGTCCTAGCCCCTGAGCAGTTCTTC.

This clonotype was detected a few times. The gene calls are TRBV29-1 and TRBJ2-7; TRBD1 is a possible D gene (5 bases). Germline V CDR1 and CDR2: SQVTM, ANQGSEA. This CDR3 region has 12 residues. Trimming took 3 bases from V and 0 from J, leaving 6 bases between them. The CDR3 protein is CSVEDTSYEQYF. The CDR3 DNA is TGCAGCGTTGAGGACACCTCCTACGAGCAGTACTTC.

This chain uses TRBV4-3 with TRBJ2-7; D is tentatively TRBD1 or TRBD2 (6 bases each). Trimming shortened V by 0 bases and J by 7 bases, and 19 bases separated the two germline ends. The CDR3 has 16 amino acids. Germline V CDR1 and CDR2: LGHNA, YSLEER. Written as DNA, the CDR3 is TGCGCCAGCAGCCAAGATCTTCTTTCGGGGGCTCTAGAGCAGTACTTC. Its protein product is CASSQDLLSGALEQYF.

The chain recombines TRBV6-6 with TRBJ1-6; D gene uncertain. Trimming removed 5 bases at V and 10 bases at J, with 9 bases between. The CDR3 is 12 amino acids. CDR1 and CDR2 (germline): MNHNY, SVGAGI (reference sequence). The CDR3 reads CASSNKRSPLHF. In DNA, the CDR3 is TGTGCCAGCAGTAACAAGAGGTCACCCCTCCACTTT.

This clonotype occurred a few times. This chain joins TRBV7-9 and TRBJ2-5, with 7 bases aligning to TRBD1. Judging by the DNA end, TRBJ2-7 fits better; the J call may be wrong. Looked up from germline, CDR1 is SEHNR and CDR2 is FQNEAQ (reference sequence). The length of the CDR3 is 13 residues. The DNA of the CDR3 is TGTGCCAGCAGCAGACAGGGATACTACGAGCAGTACTTC. This gives the protein CASSRQGYYEQYF.

This clonotype was counted between two and nine times. The V call is TRBV7-2, the J call TRBJ1-5, with D maybe TRBD1 (5 bases). The V and J ends lost 1 base and 2 bases respectively, with 15 bases between them. The CDR3 spans 17 residues. Germline lookup yields CDR1 SGHTA and CDR2 FQGNSA. DNA of the CDR3: TGTGCCAGCAGCTTAGAGGGGTCAGGATTGGGCAATCAGCCCCAGCATTTT. Its translation: CASSLEGSGLGNQPQHF. The entire variable domain, with the rest obtained from reference TRBV7-2 and TRBJ1-5, is as follows: GAGVSQSPSNKVTEKGKDVELRCDPISGHTALYWYRQSLGQGLEFLIYFQGNSAPDKSGLPSDRFSAERTGGSVSTLTIQRTQQEDSAVYLCASSLEGSGLGNQPQHFGDGTRLSIL.

This clonotype was detected only a few times. The J gene is TRBJ2-7, the V gene TRBV29-1; D possibly uses TRBD1 or TRBD2 (6 bases each). The CDR3 contains 13 residues. The germline V and J ends were trimmed by 7 bases and 3 bases, with 16 bases remaining between them. Germline V lookup: CDR1 SQVTM, CDR2 ANQGSEA. In DNA form, the CDR3 reads TGCAGCGGAATTGAGGGGGGCGGCTACGAGCAGTACTTC. It specifies CSGIEGGGYEQYF.

The rearrangement links TRBV20-1 to TRBJ2-5; possible D gene TRBD1, 5 bases. The J call may be mistaken, given a closer DNA end match to TRBJ2-7. The CDR3 is 12 residues long. Germline assignment: CDR1 DFQATT and CDR2 SNEGSKA (reference sequence). This CDR3 reads CSAPGHPGEQYF. DNA for the CDR3: TGCAGTGCTCCCGGACATCCGGGCGAGCAGTACTTC.

This clonotype showed up just a few times. This chain joins TRBV29-1 and TRBJ2-4, with TRBD1 identical over 7 bases. With 8 bases clipped from V and 3 bases from J, the junction kept 7 bases outside the gene matches. The CDR3 sequence is 13 residues long. Germline CDR1 SQVTM, CDR2 ANQGSEA. CDR3 nucleotides: TGCAGCTGTACTGGACAGGTCAAAAACATTCAGTACTTC. This sequence encodes CSCTGQVKNIQYF.

The genes are TRBV19 and TRBJ1-2; 7 nucleotides agree with TRBD1. CDR1 and CDR2 from the germline V gene are LNHDA and SQIVND (reference sequence). Trimming cost V 6 bases and J 9 bases; bases outside gene matches: 7. This CDR3 region has 12 residues. The DNA of the CDR3 is TGTGCCAGTAGCTCGGACAGGCGAAGCTACACCTTC. It encodes CASSSDRRSYTF.